This TCR beta chain was recorded in a study of vaccination effects on CD4 cells after COVID-19. Study-wide results and limits: Long after vaccination, the clones induced by infection and by vaccine shrank markedly in size.

This clone came up a few times. Antigen: not known. Clones were sequenced by immunoSEQ multiplex PCR, and TCRdb holds only the in-frame ones, with some missing. The data contain more than 20,000 clones, roughly four fifths of them seen just once; the ten biggest clones take up about 9.7%. Using viral peptide pools, the ViraFEST assay grew out antigen-specific CD4+ T cells prior to sequencing. Subsequent to a culture period of more than 8 days, CD4+ T cells were isolated. Participants were vaccinated with two doses of either the BNT162b2 or mRNA-1273 vaccine. All vaccine recipients tested negative for nucleocapsid antibodies and had never contracted SARS-CoV-2 infection. The receptor was isolated from a human donor who received a COVID-19 vaccine. The material was CD4+ T cells from PBMCs cultured with HCoV-229E spike peptides, obtained after COVID-19 vaccination.

CDR3 sequence reads: CASSLRGANQPQHF. In DNA form, the CDR3 reads TGTGCCAGCAGCTTAAGAGGGGCCAATCAGCCCCAGCATTTT. The chain combines TRBV7-9 with TRBJ1-5; the D gene is possibly TRBD1 (5 bases). The CDR3 totals 14 residues. CDR1 is SEHNR, CDR2 FQNEAQ, per germline (reference sequence). Between the trimmed V and J ends, which lost 2 bases and 3 bases, there was a span of 8 bases.